The rows below give T cell receptor beta chains drawn from one sample of a study of T-cell reconstitution after alpha-beta-depleted transplantation in children. Via MiXCR, TCRdb re-called the PCR reads, giving one row per CDR3 protein. This table holds fewer than 350,000 distinct CDR3 sequences, nearly 8% found once. The sample was peripheral blood, taken 360 days after TCRalphabeta/CD19-depleted stem cell transplant. Receptors originate from a female patient aged 2-9 years who had a stem cell transplant for Fanconi anemia, so the T cells may come from the graft donor. The CDR3 runs from the conserved cysteine through the conserved F or W. A D gene is named only where the DNA matches it firmly. Clone size is not always given. Where it is, it says once, few, many or a class for expanded clones.

TRBJ1-6 | TRBV11-2 | TRBD1 | many | TGTGCCAGCAGCTCCCGGGACAGAAGGACCAGCTCCTATAATTCACCCCTCCACTTT | CASSSRDRRTSSYNSPLHF
TRBJ1-5 | TRBV20-1 | - | many | TGCAGTGCTAGCGGCAGGCCTAATCAGCCCCAGCATTTT | CSASGRPNQPQHF
TRBJ2-3 | TRBV29-1 | TRBD2 | many | TGCAGCGTTGATAGGCTAGCGGGCTCAAGAAGAGATACGCAGTATTTT | CSVDRLAGSRRDTQYF
TRBJ2-3 | TRBV5-5 | - | many | TGTGCCAGCAGCTTGGCGACTAGTGTCGCAGATACGCAGTATTTT | CASSLATSVADTQYF
TRBJ2-7 | TRBV4-1 | - | few | TGCGCCAGCAGCCAAGATTCCGGCAGATCCTACGAGCAGTACTTC | CASSQDSGRSYEQYF
TRBJ2-1 | TRBV7-2 | TRBD2 | many | TGTGCCAGCAGCTGGGCGGGGGGGAGCTACAATGAGCAGTTCTTC | CASSWAGGSYNEQFF
TRBJ2-1 | TRBV7-3 | TRBD2 | many | TGTGCCAGCAGCTTACGGGGGGGCTCCTACAATGAGCAGTTCTTC | CASSLRGGSYNEQFF
TRBJ1-1 | TRBV28 | - | many | TGTGCCAGCGGACGGCTGAACACTGAAGCTTTCTTT | CASGRLNTEAFF
TRBJ2-1 | TRBV2 | - | few | TGTGCCAGCAGTGAAGATCAACTCCCTGCGTATGAGCAGTTCTTC | CASSEDQLPAYEQFF
TRBJ2-3 | TRBV12-3/TRBV12-4 | - | many | TGTGCCAGTCGTCTAGCGATTAGCACAGATACGCAGTATTTT | CASRLAISTDTQYF
TRBJ2-3 | TRBV11-2 | TRBD2 | - | TGTGCCAGCAGCTTGGAGCCCGGACTAGCGGGGGGGATCACAGATACGCAGTATTTT | CASSLEPGLAGGITDTQYF
TRBJ2-3 | TRBV5-1 | TRBD1 | many | TGCGCCAGCGGACAGGGTCGGACAGATACGCAGTATTTT | CASGQGRTDTQYF
TRBJ2-1 | TRBV28 | TRBD2 | few | TGTGCCAGCAGTCTCGGGACTAGCGGGGGGGCCTCCAATGAGCAGTTCTTC | CASSLGTSGGASNEQFF
TRBJ2-1 | TRBV12-3/TRBV12-4 | TRBD2 | many | TGTGCCAGCAGTTATAGCGGGAGCATGGATGAGCAGTTCTTC | CASSYSGSMDEQFF
TRBJ2-7 | TRBV15 | TRBD1 | - | TGTGCCACCAGACCCCGTTACGCCGGGACAGGGGGTCCCGAGCAGTACTTC | CATRPRYAGTGGPEQYF
TRBJ1-4 | TRBV4-2 | - | many | TGTGCCAGCAGCCAAGCCAGGGGACGGGAAAAACTGTTTTTT | CASSQARGREKLFF
TRBJ2-7 | TRBV25-1 | TRBD2 | few | TGTGCCAGCAGTGAAATTGGGTGGGAGGGCCTATCCTACGAGCAGTACTTC | CASSEIGWEGLSYEQYF
TRBJ2-2 | TRBV7-6 | TRBD2 | many | TGTGCCAGCAGCTTATACGTAGCGGGGGGTTCCGGGGAGCTGTTTTTT | CASSLYVAGGSGELFF
TRBJ2-7 | TRBV12-3/TRBV12-4 | - | many | TGTGCCAGCAGCTCCCCCGGGACCGCCCCTGGCGAGCAGTACTTC | CASSSPGTAPGEQYF
TRBJ2-3 | TRBV20-1 | TRBD2 | - | TGCAACCCAGGGTGGGGGGGAGATACGCAGTATTTT | CNPGWGGDTQYF
TRBJ2-1 | TRBV3-1 | TRBD1 | few | TGTGCCAGCAGCCAAAGGACATCTGACAGGGGGCTTTACAATGAGCAGTTCTTC | CASSQRTSDRGLYNEQFF
TRBJ1-4 | TRBV7-8 | - | - | TGTGCCAGCAGCCCTACGCCGGGGGGAGAAAAACTGTTTTTT | CASSPTPGGEKLFF
TRBJ2-7 | TRBV7-8 | - | - | TGTGCCAGCAGCTTAACAGCATCCTTTACCTACGAGCAGTACTTC | CASSLTASFTYEQYF
TRBJ2-1 | TRBV7-2 | TRBD1 | many | TGTGCCAGCAGCGCCGGGACAGGGTTAGGAACACACAATGAGCAGTTCTTC | CASSAGTGLGTHNEQFF
TRBJ2-5 | TRBV18 | TRBD1 | many | TGTGCCAGCTCACCCTATCTCGGGACAGAAGACTTC | CASSPYLGTEDF
TRBJ1-1 | TRBV6-1 | - | - | TGTGCCAGCAGCGAGGGGACGCTTAACACTGAAGCTTTCTTT | CASSEGTLNTEAFF
TRBJ1-3 | TRBV27 | - | - | TGTGCCAGTCGGGGATACTCTGGAAACACCATATATTTT | CASRGYSGNTIYF